This T cell receptor (beta chain) was recorded in a study of blood T cells in healthy people across ages (dated by TCRdb to 2014 to 2015). In terms of the full investigation: Template switching captured roughly one uniquely barcoded TCR beta cDNA molecule per two T cells in model experiments. Age-related changes in TCR beta repertoire diversity were measured in the study by deep sequencing normalized with unique cDNA molecular identifiers. The donors were split into four age groups: young (average about 15 years), middle-aged (around 40), aged (approximately 60) and long-lived (roughly 88). To avoid experimental bias, donors of different ages were spread randomly across the sequencing lanes. Two additional independent replicas of 1 million unique cDNA reads from the same blood draw were analyzed for two donors (one aged 18 to 29 and one aged 80 or older). General study outcomes and caveats: As age increased, observed TCR beta diversity per million T cells dropped in a roughly linear way, and a significant reduction was already evident by age around 41. Donor CMV infection status was unknown, potentially confounding age-related changes in expanded clonotypes. Because profiling used bulk unsorted PBMCs, naive and antigen-experienced compartments could not be compared conclusively. There was a strong correlation between observed TCR beta diversity and the percentage of naive T cells measured by flow cytometry. Estimates of total diversity from one million sequenced T cells were regarded as lower bounds and underestimates. Compared with the aged group, the long-lived group had more naive CD4+ T cells, fewer expanded clones and increased TCR diversity, a pattern suggesting age selection.

Regarding this clonotype: This receptor's antigen is unknown. No base-level quality is on record; no much larger clone is a single base apart.

Systemically healthy Caucasian individuals from Russia, 39 in total and aged about 6 to 95 years, were included as donors. Each donor gave 9.5 to 10 milliliters of peripheral blood, drawn into EDTA-treated Vacutainer tubes. PBMCs were isolated by Ficoll-Paque density-gradient centrifugation, with at least 6 million obtained per sample. Trizol reagent was used to extract total RNA from PBMCs, with at least 5 micrograms per sample. The percentages of naive CD45RAhigh/CD27high T cells were determined by flow cytometry on a PBMC aliquot from every donor. From the cysteine up to the phenylalanine, the CDR3 has a length of 15 residues. The read is trimmed to its CDR3 DNA, 45 bases read in frame from base 1. In the germline V gene (reference sequence), CDR1 corresponds to DFQATT and CDR2 to SNEGSKA. V is trimmed back by 1 base and J by 0 bases, and the junction contains 6 bases that no gene match accounts for.

Library construction relied on 5' RACE. The run used an Illumina HiSeq 2500. A second PCR of about 6 to 11 cycles was performed with a sample-barcoded 5' primer and a J-beta primer mix. Each TCR beta cDNA molecule received a unique molecular identifier from a template-switch 5' adaptor carrying 12 random nucleotides. At least 2.5 million CDR3-containing paired-end reads were obtained from each sample. The Mint cDNA synthesis kit, primed by a TRBC-specific oligonucleotide, was used to synthesize first-strand cDNA from all RNA. Following uracil-DNA glycosylase treatment, all cDNA underwent a first 18-cycle PCR with the universal primers M1SS and BC2_uni_R. Regarding the original processing steps: For normalization, 1 million high-quality reads, each with a distinct molecular identifier, were randomly selected from each sample. Instead of being binned into consensus sequences, reads with shared molecular identifiers were discarded. MiTCR, set to a Q25 quality threshold and the strictest error-elimination algorithm, was used for CDR3 identification, clonotype clustering and error correction. Lower-bound total TCR beta diversity was estimated with a nonparametric unseen species model using Euler transformation. TCRdb reran the public reads through fastp at Q25 and MiXCR, keeping productive beta chains. For every CDR3 protein sequence, its rows merge into one entry that carries the most common genes and DNA. TCRdb assigned the V and J calls; the authors' analysis was not used. The sample contains approximately 800,000 distinct CDR3 sequences, about 61% of them found a single time. The ten biggest clones cover 25% to 30% of the sample.

Sequenced: blood. The chain is made from TRBV20-1 and TRBJ2-7; 7 bases in between match TRBD1. The source of this sequence is a man aged 40-50 years in good health. The DNA reads as follows: TGCAGTGCTAGAGGACAGGGAGCGAGCTCCTACGAGCAGTACTTC. Its protein is CSARGQGASSYEQYF.